This is a list of T cell receptor beta chains from one sample in a study of T cell repertoires in cytomegalovirus infection. A single record per CDR3 protein comes from TCRdb applying MiXCR to the reads. The table shows some 300,000 distinct CDR3 sequences, with around 10% occurring only once. What was sequenced was PBMCs. Source of these receptors: a human donor in good health (CMV status not recorded). Some clones in this sample may be carry-over from other donors' samples. Both conserved end residues are part of each CDR3.

TRBV19 CASSTTEGNTIYF
TRBV7-2 CASSLGRSSGNTIYF
TRBV7-9 CASSFPSGGYTGELFF
TRBV7-2 CASSPGQPNEQFF
TRBV6-2/TRBV6-3 CASRTPRTGGTEAFF
TRBV23-1 CASSHGGQGGSPNGDTQYF
TRBV6-2/TRBV6-3 CASSRMGASVRDTQYF
TRBV20-1 CSARDWRGGELFF
TRBV5-1 CASSLDYSLNTEAFF
TRBV20-1 CSARDQGYTVTGYTF
TRBV12-3/TRBV12-4 CACSFPGEETQYF
TRBV11-3 CASSSGEGHTEAFF
TRBV20-1 CSALMPQGYYGYTF
TRBV27 CASSPRQDYTGELFF
TRBV7-8 CASSLAIWGTDTQYF
TRBV29-1 CSVEYRATKETQYF
TRBV28 CASSRSAGINQPQHF
TRBV7-2 CASSLRGGGLLAKNIQYF
TRBV28 CASSHSRANEQFF
TRBV4-1 CASRITGTGQNTEAFF
TRBV11-2 CASTSYGGTLNSPLHF
TRBV28 CASSLIGYGYTF